This T cell receptor (beta chain) stems from a study of identical twins. TCRdb redid the calling of the 5' RACE reads with MiXCR, one entry per CDR3 protein. Of 1.5 million to 2 million distinct CDR3 sequences listed, about 30% are singletons. Details on this clonotype: The target antigen is unknown.

Study-wide points: Low generation-probability sequences were in excess among twin-shared out-of-frame alpha sequences. Zero-insertion findings could be partly confounded by invariant cells (MAIT and iNKT cells). Carriage of fewer insertions was seen in abundant cord blood beta clonotypes, whereas memory repertoires showed none.

The CDR3 extends over 15 amino acids. V gave up 5 bases and J gave up 2 bases; unmatched junction bases: 7. Germline V gives CDR1 SGHTA, CDR2 FQGNSA. Sequenced material: cord blood. This clonotype was obtained from a newborn girl in good health. The rearrangement uses TRBV7-2 and TRBJ2-7, with TRBD2 matching over 9 bases. The CDR3 loop reads CASSPSGALAYEQYF. CDR3 bases: TGTGCCAGCAGCCCTAGCGGGGCTTTAGCCTACGAGCAGTACTTC.